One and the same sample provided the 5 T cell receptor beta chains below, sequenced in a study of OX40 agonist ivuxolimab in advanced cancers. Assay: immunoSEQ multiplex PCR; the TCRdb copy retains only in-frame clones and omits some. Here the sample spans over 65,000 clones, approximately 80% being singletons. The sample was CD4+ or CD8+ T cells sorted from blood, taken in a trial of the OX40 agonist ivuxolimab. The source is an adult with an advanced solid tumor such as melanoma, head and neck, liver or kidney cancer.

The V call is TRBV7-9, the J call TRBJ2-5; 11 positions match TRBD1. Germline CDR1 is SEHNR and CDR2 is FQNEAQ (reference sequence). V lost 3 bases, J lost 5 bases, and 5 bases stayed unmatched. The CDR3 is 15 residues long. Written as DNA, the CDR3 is TGTGCCAGCAGCTTTTGGACAGGGGGCTTGGAGACCCAGTACTTC. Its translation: CASSFWTGGLETQYF.

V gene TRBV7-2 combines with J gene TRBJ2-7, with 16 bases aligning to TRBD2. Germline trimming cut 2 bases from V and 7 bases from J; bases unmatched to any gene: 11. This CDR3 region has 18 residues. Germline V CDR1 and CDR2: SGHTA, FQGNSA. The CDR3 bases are TGTGCCAGCAGCTTAACGGGACTAGCGGGAGGGCTACATCGAGAGCAGTACTTC. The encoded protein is CASSLTGLAGGLHREQYF. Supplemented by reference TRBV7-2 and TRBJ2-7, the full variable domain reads GAGVSQSPSNKVTEKGKDVELRCDPISGHTALYWYRQSLGQGLEFLIYFQGNSAPDKSGLPSDRFSAERTGGSVSTLTIQRTQQEDSAVYLCASSLTGLAGGLHREQYFGPGTRLTVT.

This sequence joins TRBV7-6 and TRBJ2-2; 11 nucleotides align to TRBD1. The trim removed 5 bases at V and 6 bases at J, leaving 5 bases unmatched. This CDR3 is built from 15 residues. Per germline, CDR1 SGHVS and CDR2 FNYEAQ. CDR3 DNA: TGTGCCAGCAGCGTAGGGACAGGGGGACCCGGGGAGCTGTTTTTT. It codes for CASSVGTGGPGELFF. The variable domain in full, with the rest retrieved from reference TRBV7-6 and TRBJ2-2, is GAGVSQSPRYKVTKRGQDVALRCDPISGHVSLYWYRQALGQGPEFLTYFNYEAQQDKSGLPNDRFSAERPEGSISTLTIQRTEQRDSAMYRCASSVGTGGPGELFFGEGSRLTVL.

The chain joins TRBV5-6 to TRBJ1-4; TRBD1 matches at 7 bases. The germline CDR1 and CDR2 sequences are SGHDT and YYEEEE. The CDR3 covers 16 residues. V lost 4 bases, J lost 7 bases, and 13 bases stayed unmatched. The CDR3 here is CASSVDPQGGSEKLFF. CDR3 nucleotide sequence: TGTGCCAGCAGCGTGGACCCGCAGGGGGGTTCTGAAAAACTGTTTTTT.

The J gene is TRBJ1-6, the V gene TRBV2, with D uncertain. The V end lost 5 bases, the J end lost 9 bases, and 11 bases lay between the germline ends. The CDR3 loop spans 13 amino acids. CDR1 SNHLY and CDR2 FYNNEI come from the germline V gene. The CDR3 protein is CASSFGPSSPLHF. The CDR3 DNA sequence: TGTGCCAGCAGTTTTGGACCTAGTTCACCCCTCCACTTT.